This T cell receptor (beta chain) was identified during a study of T cells in Graves' hyperthyroidism and ophthalmopathy. At least ten counts were recorded for this clonotype. CDR3 size: 15 residues. From germline, CDR1 is SGHTA and CDR2 FQGNSA. The ends lost 2 bases at V and 5 bases at J; junction bases unmatched: 6. Amplification of TCR beta CDR3 regions used RNA as the template. First-round RT-PCR targeting the TCR CDR3 was performed with the HTBI primer set. A single record per CDR3 protein comes from TCRdb applying MiXCR to the multiplex PCR reads. The sample includes some 440,000 distinct CDR3 sequences, about a sixth of them seen just once.

This TCR came from a woman younger than 30 with Graves' hyperthyroidism. This chain links TRBV7-2 with TRBJ1-1, with 9 bases identical to TRBD1. The material sequenced was blood. CDR3 residues: CASSLRDRGITEAFF. The CDR3 nucleotides are TGTGCCAGCAGCTTACGCGACAGGGGGATAACTGAAGCTTTCTTT.